The source of this TCR beta chain is a study of CD8+ T cells in alopecia areata. Reverse transcribed after extraction, RNA yielded cDNA as the sequencing template. The table came from immunoSEQ multiplex PCR; TCRdb's copy has only in-frame clones and leaves some out. The data contain over 120,000 clones, around 49% of them singletons. Germline CDR1 reads SGHTA; CDR2 reads FQGNSA. The length of the CDR3 is 15 residues. Unmatched junction bases numbered 8, after V lost 5 bases and J lost 6 bases. This TCR derives from a human donor with alopecia areata. Sequencing was performed on CD4+ T cells sorted from blood, taken at week 0. The V and J genes are TRBV7-2 and TRBJ1-5, with 9 bases identical to TRBD1. The CDR3 is CASSRATGGSQPQHF. CDR3 nucleotides: TGTGCCAGCAGCCGAGCGACAGGGGGGTCTCAGCCCCAGCATTTT.